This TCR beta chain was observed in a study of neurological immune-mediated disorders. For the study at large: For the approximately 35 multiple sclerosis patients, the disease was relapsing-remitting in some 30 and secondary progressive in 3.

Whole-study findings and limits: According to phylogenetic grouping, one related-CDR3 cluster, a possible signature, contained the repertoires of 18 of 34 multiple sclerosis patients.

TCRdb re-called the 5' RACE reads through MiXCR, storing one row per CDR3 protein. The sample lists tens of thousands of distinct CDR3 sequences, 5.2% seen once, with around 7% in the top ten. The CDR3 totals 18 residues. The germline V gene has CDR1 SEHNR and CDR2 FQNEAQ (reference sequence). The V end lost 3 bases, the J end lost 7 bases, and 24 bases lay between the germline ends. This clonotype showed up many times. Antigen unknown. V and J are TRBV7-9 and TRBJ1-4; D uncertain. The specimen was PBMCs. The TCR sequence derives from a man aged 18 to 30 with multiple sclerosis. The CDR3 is CASSFLQGGAQAGEKLFF. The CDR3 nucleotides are TGTGCCAGCAGCTTTCTCCAAGGTGGAGCCCAGGCGGGTGAAAAACTGTTTTTT.